The rows below give T cell receptor beta chains drawn from one sample of a study of vaccination effects on CD4 cells after COVID-19. For these receptors, no antigen is known. Repertoires were generated with immunoSEQ multiplex PCR, while TCRdb's copy carries only in-frame clones and drops some. The table records some 27,000 clones, about 73% of them present only once. The starting material was CD4+ T cells from PBMCs cultured with HCoV-NL63 spike peptides, obtained after COVID-19 vaccination. Source of these receptors: a human donor who received a COVID-19 vaccine. Both conserved end residues are part of each CDR3. Each record gives: clone size, V gene, J gene, CDR3 protein. Clone size is given for some rows only: seen once, a few or many times, or a class if the clone is expanded.

>-|TRBV7-6|TRBJ1-2
CASSLEENYGYTF
>few|TRBV27|TRBJ2-2
CASSTAGTGELFF
>-|TRBV6-4|TRBJ2-2
CASSDRGSATGELFF
>-|TRBV6-5|TRBJ1-3
CASRGTGGLENTIYF
>-|TRBV6-5|TRBJ1-6
CASSSSYNSPLHF
>-|TRBV27|TRBJ2-1
CASSLGGFNNEQFF
>-|TRBV7-9|TRBJ2-1
CASSPLLAGNDNEQFF
>-|TRBV5-4|TRBJ2-7
CASSFFGGATYEQYF
>-|TRBV10-3|TRBJ1-3
CAISESRRSSGNTIYF
>-|TRBV5-1|TRBJ1-2
CASSLQGRNDYGYTF
>few|TRBV29-1|TRBJ2-7
CSVEEGRGRSYEQYF
>-|TRBV12-3/TRBV12-4|TRBJ1-1
CASSRGSNTEAFF
>-|TRBV29-1|TRBJ1-1
CSVEGSRWGSFF
>once|TRBV10-3|TRBJ2-1
CAIRVGVTRYNEQFF
>few|TRBV6-5|TRBJ2-3
CASRDYRTDTQYF
>-|TRBV5-6|TRBJ2-7
CASSLADRVGEQYF
>-|TRBV12-3/TRBV12-4|TRBJ2-4
CASRGENIQYF
>-|TRBV6-1|TRBJ2-5
CASSEIPIEGETQYF
>-|TRBV19|TRBJ2-2
CASSLGITNTGELFF
>-|TRBV10-3|TRBJ2-7
CATALAGAYEQYF
>few|TRBV3-1/TRBV3-2|TRBJ1-3
CASSQSEGNTIYF
>-|TRBV25-1|TRBJ1-2
CASSESSTAMGYTF
>once|TRBV5-6|TRBJ2-2
CASSLGQVKAGELFF
>few|TRBV14|TRBJ1-2
CASSPQGADGYTF